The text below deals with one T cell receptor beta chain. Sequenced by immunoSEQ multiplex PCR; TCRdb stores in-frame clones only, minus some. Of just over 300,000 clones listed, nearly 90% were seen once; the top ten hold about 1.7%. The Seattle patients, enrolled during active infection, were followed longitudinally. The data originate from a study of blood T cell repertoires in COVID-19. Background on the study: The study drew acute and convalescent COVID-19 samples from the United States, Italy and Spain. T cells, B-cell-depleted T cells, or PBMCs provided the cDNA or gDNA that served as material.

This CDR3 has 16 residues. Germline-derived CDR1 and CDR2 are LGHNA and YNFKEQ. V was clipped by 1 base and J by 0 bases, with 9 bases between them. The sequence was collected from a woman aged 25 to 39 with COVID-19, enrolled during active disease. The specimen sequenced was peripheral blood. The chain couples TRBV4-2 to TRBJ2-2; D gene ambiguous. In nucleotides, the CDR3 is TGTGCCAGCAGCCAAGTTCGGTCCACGAACACCGGGGAGCTGTTTTTT. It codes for CASSQVRSTNTGELFF.